This T cell receptor beta chain was identified during a study of blood T cell repertoires in COVID-19. Across the whole study: Collection of acute and convalescent COVID-19 samples took place in the United States, Italy and Spain. PBMCs, B-cell-depleted T cells, or T cells provided the cDNA or gDNA that made up the material.

This clone has just one count. TCRdb's copy holds only in-frame clones and misses some; the assay was immunoSEQ multiplex PCR. The table lists 50,000 to 75,000 clones, about 94% of them singletons. The specimen sequenced was peripheral blood. The clonotype comes from a man between 65 and 85 years old with active COVID-19.

Here the CDR3 reads CASSPGQGHTGELFF. In DNA form, the CDR3 reads TGTGCCAGCAGCCCCGGACAGGGACACACCGGGGAGCTGTTTTTT. J is TRBJ2-2 and V is TRBV7-9; TRBD1 matches at 8 bases. Germline V gives CDR1 SEHNR, CDR2 FQNEAQ (reference sequence). The CDR3 is 15 residues long. J was trimmed by 3 bases and V by 5 bases; bases with no gene match: 5. The complete variable domain, with remaining parts taken from reference TRBV7-9 and TRBJ2-2, reads DTGVSQNPRHKITKRGQNVTFRCDPISEHNRLYWYRQTLGQGPEFLTYFQNEAQLEKSRLLSDRFSAERPKGSFSTLEIQRTEQGDSAMYLCASSPGQGHTGELFFGEGSRLTVL.